Given below is one T cell receptor beta chain in context. The antigen is undetermined. CDR1 is SGHAT, CDR2 FQNNGV, per germline. The CDR3 spans 19 residues. The germline V and J ends were trimmed by 1 base and 4 bases, with 25 bases remaining between them. One entry per CDR3 protein, called by TCRdb with MiXCR from the RT-PCR reads. The table has approximately 700,000 distinct CDR3 sequences, around 14% seen once. The source of the sample is a study of response to subunit inactivated influenza vaccine. Points from the study as a whole: The authors put forward the suggestion that each seasonal influenza vaccination may bring in only a limited number of new T cells.

The V call is TRBV11-2, the J call TRBJ1-1, with D tentatively TRBD1 (6 bases). The origin of this receptor is a man aged 45 to 65 who received an inactivated influenza vaccine. Sequenced here: PBMCs from blood, sampled about 11 days after vaccination. This CDR3 reads CASSLVAVGGARGSTEAFF. The CDR3 bases are TGTGCCAGCAGCTTAGTTGCCGTGGGGGGCGCGAGGGGTAGCACTGAAGCTTTCTTT.